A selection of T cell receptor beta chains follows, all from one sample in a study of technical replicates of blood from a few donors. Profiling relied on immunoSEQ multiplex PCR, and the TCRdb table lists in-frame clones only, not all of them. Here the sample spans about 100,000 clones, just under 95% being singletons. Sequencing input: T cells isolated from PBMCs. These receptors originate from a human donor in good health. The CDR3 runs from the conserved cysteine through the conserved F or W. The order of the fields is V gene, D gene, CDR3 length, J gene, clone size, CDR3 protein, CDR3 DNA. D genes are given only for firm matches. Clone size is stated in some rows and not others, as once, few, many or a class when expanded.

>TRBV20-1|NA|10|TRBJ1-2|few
CSALGGGYTF
TGCAGTGCTTTAGGAGGTGGCTACACCTTC
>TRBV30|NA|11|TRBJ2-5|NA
CAWSDRETQYF
TGTGCCTGGAGTGACAGAGAGACCCAGTACTTC
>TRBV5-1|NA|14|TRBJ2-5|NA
CASSPGTGQETQYF
TGCGCCAGCAGCCCCGGGACTGGGCAAGAGACCCAGTACTTC
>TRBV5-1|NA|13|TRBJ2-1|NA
CASSLAFSREQFF
TGCGCCAGCAGCTTGGCCTTCTCTAGGGAGCAGTTCTTC
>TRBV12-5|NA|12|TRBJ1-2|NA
CASGQRNYGYTF
TGTGCTAGCGGACAGAGGAACTATGGCTACACCTTC
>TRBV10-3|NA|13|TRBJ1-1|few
CATREGMNTEAFF
TGTGCCACCCGGGAGGGGATGAACACTGAAGCTTTCTTT
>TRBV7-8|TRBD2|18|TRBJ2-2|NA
CASSHYRLRGGDTGELFF
TGTGCCAGCAGCCACTACCGGCTGCGGGGGGGAGACACCGGGGAGCTGTTTTTT
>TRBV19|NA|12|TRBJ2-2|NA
CASSILDGKLFF
TGTGCCAGTAGTATTCTGGACGGGAAGCTGTTTTTT
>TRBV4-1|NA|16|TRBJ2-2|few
CASSQALPTNTGELFF
TGCGCCAGCAGCCAAGCCCTACCAACGAACACCGGGGAGCTGTTTTTT
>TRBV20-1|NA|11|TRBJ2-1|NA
CSAPISDEQFF
TGCAGTGCGCCGATCAGCGATGAGCAGTTCTTC
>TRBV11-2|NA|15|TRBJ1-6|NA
CASSLEGTLNSPLHF
TGTGCCAGCAGCTTAGAAGGGACACTCAATTCACCCCTCCACTTT
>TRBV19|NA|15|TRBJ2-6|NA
CASSISGLGANVLTF
TGTGCCAGTAGTATAAGCGGGCTTGGGGCCAACGTCCTGACTTTC
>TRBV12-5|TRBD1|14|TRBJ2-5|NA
CASGFGQGAETQYF
TGTGCTAGTGGTTTCGGACAGGGAGCAGAGACCCAGTACTTC
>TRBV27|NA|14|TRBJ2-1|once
CASSSLIDSDEQFF
TGTGCCAGCAGTTCCCTTATCGATAGCGATGAGCAGTTCTTC
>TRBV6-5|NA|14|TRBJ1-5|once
CASSYSFDSSPQHF
TGTGCCAGCAGTTACTCGTTTGACAGCTCGCCCCAGCATTTT
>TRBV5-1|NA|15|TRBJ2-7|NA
CASSLFGAEDYEQYF
TGCGCCAGCAGCTTGTTTGGGGCGGAAGACTACGAGCAGTACTTC
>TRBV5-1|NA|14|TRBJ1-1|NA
CASSLAPGNTEAFF
TGCGCCAGCAGCTTGGCCCCAGGGAACACTGAAGCTTTCTTT
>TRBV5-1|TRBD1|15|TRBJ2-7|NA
CASSLGPGQDYEQYF
TGCGCCAGCAGCTTGGGGCCGGGACAGGACTACGAGCAGTACTTC
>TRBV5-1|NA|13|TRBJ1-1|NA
CASSRDSNTEAFF
TGCGCCAGCAGCCGAGATTCGAACACTGAAGCTTTCTTT
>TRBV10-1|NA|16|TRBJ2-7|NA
CASSALWTASSYEQYF
TGCGCCAGCAGTGCCCTTTGGACAGCGAGCTCCTACGAGCAGTACTTC
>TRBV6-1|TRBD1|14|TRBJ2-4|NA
CASSEGQGKNIQYF
TGTGCCAGCAGTGAAGGACAGGGTAAAAACATTCAGTACTTC
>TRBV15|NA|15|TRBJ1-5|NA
CATDPSGGANQPQHF
TGTGCCACCGACCCCTCGGGTGGGGCGAATCAGCCCCAGCATTTT
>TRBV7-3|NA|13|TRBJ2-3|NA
CASSSRRGDTQYF
TGTGCCAGCAGCTCCCGGCGCGGCGATACGCAGTATTTT
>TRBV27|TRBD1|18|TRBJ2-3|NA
CASSTPRQGAVGTDTQYF
TGTGCCAGCAGCACACCCCGACAGGGGGCGGTGGGCACAGATACGCAGTATTTT
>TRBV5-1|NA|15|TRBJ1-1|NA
CASSPRTDMNTEAFF
TGCGCCAGCAGCCCGCGGACAGATATGAACACTGAAGCTTTCTTT
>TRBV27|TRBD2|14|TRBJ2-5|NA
CASSLRTSRETQYF
TGTGCCAGCAGTTTACGGACTAGTCGTGAGACCCAGTACTTC
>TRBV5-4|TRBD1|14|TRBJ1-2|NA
CASSYRGSAYGYTF
TGTGCCAGCAGCTACAGGGGATCTGCCTATGGCTACACCTTC
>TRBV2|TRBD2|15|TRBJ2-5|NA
CASNGWAGEQATQYF
TGTGCCAGCAATGGATGGGCGGGAGAGCAGGCGACCCAGTACTTC
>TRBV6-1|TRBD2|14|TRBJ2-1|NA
CASNWASGTNEQFF
TGTGCCAGCAATTGGGCTAGCGGGACCAATGAGCAGTTCTTC
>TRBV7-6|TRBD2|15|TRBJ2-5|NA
CASSLDSSGQETQYF
TGTGCCAGCAGCTTAGATTCTAGCGGGCAAGAGACCCAGTACTTC
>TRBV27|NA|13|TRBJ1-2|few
CASSATGSHGYTF
TGTGCCAGCAGTGCCACGGGGTCTCATGGCTACACCTTC
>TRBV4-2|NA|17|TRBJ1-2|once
CASSQGVGEAPNYGYTF
TGTGCCAGCAGCCAAGGAGTGGGGGAGGCGCCTAACTATGGCTACACCTTC
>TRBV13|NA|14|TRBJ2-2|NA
CASSQGLNTGELFF
TGTGCCAGCAGCCAGGGACTGAACACCGGGGAGCTGTTTTTT
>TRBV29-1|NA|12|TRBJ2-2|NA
CSVQGNTGELFF
TGCAGCGTACAGGGGAACACCGGGGAGCTGTTTTTT
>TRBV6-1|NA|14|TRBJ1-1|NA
CASESMTGNTEAFF
TGTGCCAGCGAAAGTATGACTGGGAACACTGAAGCTTTCTTT
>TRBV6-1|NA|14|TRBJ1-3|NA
CASSEAAGVNTIYF
TGTGCCAGCAGTGAAGCTGCAGGGGTAAACACCATATATTTT
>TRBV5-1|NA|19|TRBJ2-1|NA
CASSLESPSGITRGNEQFF
TGCGCCAGCAGCTTGGAGTCGCCCAGCGGTATTACTCGGGGGAATGAGCAGTTCTTC
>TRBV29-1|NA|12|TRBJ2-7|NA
CSVRTTIYEQYF
TGCAGCGTTCGGACTACTATCTACGAGCAGTACTTC
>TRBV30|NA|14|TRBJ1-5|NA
CAWTPGSGSQPQHF
TGTGCCTGGACCCCCGGCAGCGGGAGTCAGCCCCAGCATTTT
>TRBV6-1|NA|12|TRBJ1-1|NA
CASSGTATEAFF
TGTGCCAGCAGTGGAACAGCCACTGAAGCTTTCTTT
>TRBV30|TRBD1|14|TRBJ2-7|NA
CAWSTLDRAYEQYF
TGTGCCTGGAGTACCCTGGACAGGGCCTACGAGCAGTACTTC
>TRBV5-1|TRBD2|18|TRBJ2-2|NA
CASSWAPSSGANTGELFF
TGCGCCAGCAGCTGGGCCCCCTCTAGCGGGGCGAACACCGGGGAGCTGTTTTTT
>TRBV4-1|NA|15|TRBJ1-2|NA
CASSQVSGPNYGYTF
TGCGCCAGCAGCCAAGTGAGTGGGCCCAACTATGGCTACACCTTC
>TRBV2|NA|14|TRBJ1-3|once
CASNPDSSGNTIYF
TGTGCCAGCAACCCCGACAGCTCTGGAAACACCATATATTTT
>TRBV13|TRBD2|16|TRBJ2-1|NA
CASSLRLGGAYNEQFF
TGTGCCAGCAGCTTAAGGTTGGGGGGGGCCTACAATGAGCAGTTCTTC
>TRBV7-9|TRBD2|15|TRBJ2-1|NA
CASSLLAGGDYEQFF
TGTGCCAGCAGCTTACTGGCGGGAGGCGACTATGAGCAGTTCTTC
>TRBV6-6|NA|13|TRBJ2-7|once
CASTLSLSYEQYF
TGTGCCAGCACCCTAAGTTTGTCCTACGAGCAGTACTTC
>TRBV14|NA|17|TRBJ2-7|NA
CASSPFSPGLLRGEQYF
TGTGCCAGCAGCCCCTTTTCTCCGGGACTCCTACGTGGCGAGCAGTACTTC
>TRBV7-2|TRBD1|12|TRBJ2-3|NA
CASSRTGDTQYF
TGTGCCAGCAGCAGGACAGGGGATACGCAGTATTTT
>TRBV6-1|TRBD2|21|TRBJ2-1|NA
CASSEALAFVLAGASYNEQFF
TGTGCCAGCAGTGAAGCGCTTGCCTTCGTACTAGCGGGAGCCTCCTACAATGAGCAGTTCTTC
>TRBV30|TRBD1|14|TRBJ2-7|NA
CAWAKGQVAWEQYF
TGTGCCTGGGCGAAGGGACAGGTCGCTTGGGAGCAGTACTTC
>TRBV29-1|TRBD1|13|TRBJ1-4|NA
CSGQGATNEKLFF
TGCAGCGGACAGGGTGCAACTAATGAAAAACTGTTTTTT
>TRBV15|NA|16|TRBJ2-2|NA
CATSRVGGVNTGELFF
TGTGCCACCAGCAGAGTTGGTGGAGTAAACACCGGGGAGCTGTTTTTT
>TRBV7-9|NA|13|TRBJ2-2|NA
CASSSYAAGELFF
TGTGCCAGCAGCTCCTACGCGGCCGGGGAGCTGTTTTTT
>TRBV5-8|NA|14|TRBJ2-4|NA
CASSRRQGGNIQYF
TGTGCCAGCAGCCGCAGACAGGGAGGTAACATTCAGTACTTC